These 9 T cell receptor beta chains share one sample of origin, sequenced in a study of HIV-infected patients and healthy controls. Antiretroviral therapy had run roughly three months, about 14 weeks, before follow-up blood collection. Whole blood was used without fractionation, so all unsorted peripheral T cells were included. cDNA was made from around 0.45 ug RNA using alpha and beta constant primers. Each of the alpha and beta chains got its own library through chain-specific third strand synthesis with indices. TCRdb recomputed calls from the 5' RACE reads with MiXCR, one row per CDR3 protein. The sample lists 18,000 or so distinct CDR3 sequences, 8.5% to 9% seen once, with approximately 21% in the top ten. The sample consisted of blood, taken during antiretroviral therapy. The receptor source for this set is an adult with HIV infection.

The sample holds many counts of this clonotype. V usage is TRBV6-1 and J usage is TRBJ2-3; 12 nucleotides line up with TRBD2. Trimming removed 5 bases from V and 4 bases from J; junction bases left unmatched: 4. Germline CDR1 MNHNS, CDR2 SASEGT. The CDR3 contains 15 residues. The CDR3 region has the DNA TGTGCCAGCAGTCCTAGCGGGGGGGCCCCAGATACGCAGTATTTT. Amino acids: CASSPSGGAPDTQYF.

This clonotype was counted ten times or more. The chain has TRBV6-1 and TRBJ2-4; unclear D gene. Germline assignment: CDR1 MNHNS and CDR2 SASEGT. This CDR3 has 14 residues. V shed 4 bases and J shed 8 bases, with 15 bases lying between them. The CDR3, as DNA: TGTGCCAGCAGTGGGAGTGGGGTAATACACATTCAGTACTTC. This translates into CASSGSGVIHIQYF.

This clonotype was found many times. The chain has TRBV27 and TRBJ2-1, with 11 bases matching TRBD2. V dropped 2 bases and J dropped 9; count of bases not matched to a gene: 6. The germline gives CDR1 MNHEY, CDR2 SMNVEV (reference sequence). This CDR3 spans 15 amino acids. In DNA form, the CDR3 reads TGTGCCAGCAGTTTAGTAGCGGGGGGGCCAGGTGAGCAGTTCTTC. Translated, it gives CASSLVAGGPGEQFF.

This clonotype showed up just a few times. CDR3 region: CSAILAGITDTQYF. The CDR3 DNA reads TGCAGTGCCATACTAGCGGGCATCACAGATACGCAGTATTTT. V usage is TRBV20-1 and J usage is TRBJ2-3; the match to TRBD2 covers 9 bases. In germline, CDR1 is DFQATT, CDR2 SNEGSKA (reference sequence). This CDR3 contains 14 residues. V trimming: 6 bases; J trimming: 2 bases; junction bases outside the gene matches: 6.

This clonotype was detected many times. V gene TRBV4-3 combines with J gene TRBJ1-1; D unresolved. Germline V gene data show CDR1 as LGHNA and CDR2 as YSLEER. Between the trimmed V and J ends, which lost 0 bases and 2 bases, there was a span of 10 bases. This CDR3 spans 15 amino acids. This chain's CDR3 is CASSQDHIVNTEAFF. The CDR3, as DNA: TGCGCCAGCAGCCAAGATCATATTGTCAACACTGAAGCTTTCTTT.

This clonotype was counted at least ten times. The chain couples TRBV18 to TRBJ2-1; the match to TRBD1 covers 7 bases. Unmatched junction bases numbered 6, after V lost 5 bases and J lost 2 bases. Looked up from germline, CDR1 is KGHSH and CDR2 is LQKENI. The CDR3 contains 15 residues. In nucleotides, the CDR3 is TGTGCCAGCTCATCTCCAGGGGGACCCTACAATGAGCAGTTCTTC. It specifies CASSSPGGPYNEQFF.

This clonotype was seen at least ten times. The chain couples TRBV28 to TRBJ1-5; 7 nucleotides agree with TRBD1. The length of the CDR3 is 15 residues. CDR1 is MDHEN and CDR2 is SYDVKM in the germline V gene. Germline trimming cut 6 bases from V and 4 bases from J; bases unmatched to any gene: 9. This CDR3 is CASSLGQVGNQPQHF. The CDR3 DNA is TGTGCCAGCAGCCTCGGACAGGTCGGGAATCAGCCCCAGCATTTT.

This clonotype was detected ten times or more. The J gene is TRBJ2-3, the V gene TRBV11-2; D is unresolved. The germline V and J ends were trimmed by 0 bases and 1 base, with 8 bases remaining between them. This CDR3 is built from 15 residues. Germline V CDR1 and CDR2: SGHAT, FQNNGV. DNA of the CDR3: TGTGCCAGCAGCTTAGACTGGGAAGGCACAGATACGCAGTATTTT. This codes for CASSLDWEGTDTQYF. The variable domain in full, with the rest retrieved from reference TRBV11-2 and TRBJ2-3, is EAGVAQSPRYKIIEKRQSVAFWCNPISGHATLYWYQQILGQGPKLLIQFQNNGVVDDSQLPKDRFSAERLKGVDSTLKIQPAKLEDSAVYLCASSLDWEGTDTQYFGPGTRLTVL.

V usage is TRBV6-2 or TRBV6-3 and J usage is TRBJ2-1; TRBD2 matches at 16 bases. CDR1 and CDR2 (germline): MNHEY, SVGEGT. This CDR3 is 17 amino acids long. The ends lost 5 bases at V and 8 bases at J; junction bases unmatched: 9. This CDR3 reads CASSDTYGTSGRDEQFF. The CDR3 DNA sequence: TGTGCCAGCAGTGACACTTACGGGACTAGCGGGAGGGATGAGCAGTTCTTC.